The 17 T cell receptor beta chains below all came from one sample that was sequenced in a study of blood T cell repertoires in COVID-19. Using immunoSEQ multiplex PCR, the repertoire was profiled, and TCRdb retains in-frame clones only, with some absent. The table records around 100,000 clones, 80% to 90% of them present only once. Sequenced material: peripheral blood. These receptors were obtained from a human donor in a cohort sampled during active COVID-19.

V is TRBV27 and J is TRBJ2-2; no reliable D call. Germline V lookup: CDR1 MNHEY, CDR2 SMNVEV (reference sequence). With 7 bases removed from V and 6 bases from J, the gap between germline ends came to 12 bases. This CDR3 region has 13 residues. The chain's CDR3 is CASTSLGAGELFF. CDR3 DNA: TGTGCCAGCACCTCTCTCGGAGCCGGGGAGCTGTTTTTT.

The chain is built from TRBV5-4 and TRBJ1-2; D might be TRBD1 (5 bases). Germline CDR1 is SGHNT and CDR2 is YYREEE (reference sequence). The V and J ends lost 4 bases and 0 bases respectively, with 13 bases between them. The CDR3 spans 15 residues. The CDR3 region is CASSPRTLANYGYTF. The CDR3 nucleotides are TGTGCCAGCAGCCCTAGGACATTAGCTAACTATGGCTACACCTTC.

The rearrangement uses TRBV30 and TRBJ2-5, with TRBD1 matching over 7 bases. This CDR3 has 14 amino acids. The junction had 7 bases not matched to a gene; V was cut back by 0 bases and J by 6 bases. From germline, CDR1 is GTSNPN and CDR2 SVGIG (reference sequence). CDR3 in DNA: TGTGCCTGGAGTGTTGGGACAGTAGGGCAGACCCAGTACTTC. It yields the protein CAWSVGTVGQTQYF.

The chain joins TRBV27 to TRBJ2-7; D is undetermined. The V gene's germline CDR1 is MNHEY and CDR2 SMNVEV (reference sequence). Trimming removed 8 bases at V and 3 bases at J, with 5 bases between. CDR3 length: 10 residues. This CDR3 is CASGIYEQYF. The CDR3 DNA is TGTGCCAGCGGCATCTACGAGCAGTACTTC.

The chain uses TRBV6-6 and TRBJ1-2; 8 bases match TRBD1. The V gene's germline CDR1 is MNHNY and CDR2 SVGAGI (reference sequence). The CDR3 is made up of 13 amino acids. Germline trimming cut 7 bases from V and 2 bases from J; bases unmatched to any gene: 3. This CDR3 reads CASISGGNYGYTF. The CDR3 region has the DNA TGTGCCAGCATCTCAGGGGGCAACTATGGCTACACCTTC.

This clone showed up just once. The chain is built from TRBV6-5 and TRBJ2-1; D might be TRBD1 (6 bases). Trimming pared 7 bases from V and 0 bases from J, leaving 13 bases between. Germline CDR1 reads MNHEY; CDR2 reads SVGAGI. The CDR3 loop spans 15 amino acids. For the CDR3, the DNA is TGTGCCAGCACCGCGCTGGGGGCCTCCTACAATGAGCAGTTCTTC. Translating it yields CASTALGASYNEQFF.

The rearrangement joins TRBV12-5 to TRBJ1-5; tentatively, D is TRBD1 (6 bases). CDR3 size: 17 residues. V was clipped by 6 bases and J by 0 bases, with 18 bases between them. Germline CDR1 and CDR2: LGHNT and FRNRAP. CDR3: CASGPQGVAYSNQPQHF. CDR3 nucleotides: TGTGCTAGTGGGCCACAGGGTGTAGCCTATAGCAATCAGCCCCAGCATTTT.

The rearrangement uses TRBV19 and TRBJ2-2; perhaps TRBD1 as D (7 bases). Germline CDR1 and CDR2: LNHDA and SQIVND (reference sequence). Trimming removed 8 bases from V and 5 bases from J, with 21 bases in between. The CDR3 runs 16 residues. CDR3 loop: CASRPWDSGRTGELFF. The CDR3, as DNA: TGTGCCAGTCGGCCATGGGACAGCGGGCGAACCGGGGAGCTGTTTTTT.

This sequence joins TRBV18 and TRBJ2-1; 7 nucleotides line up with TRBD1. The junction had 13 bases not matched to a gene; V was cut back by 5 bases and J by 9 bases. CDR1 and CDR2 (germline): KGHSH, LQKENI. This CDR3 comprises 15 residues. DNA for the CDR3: TGTGCCAGCTCAACGACAGGGCCTACCACCCCTGAGCAGTTCTTC. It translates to CASSTTGPTTPEQFF.

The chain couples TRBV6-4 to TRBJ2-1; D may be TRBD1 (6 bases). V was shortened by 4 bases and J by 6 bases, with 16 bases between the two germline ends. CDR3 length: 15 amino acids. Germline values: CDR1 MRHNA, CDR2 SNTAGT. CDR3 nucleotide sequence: TGTGCCAGCAGTGCTCGGACGACAGGCAGCAATGAGCAGTTCTTC. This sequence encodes CASSARTTGSNEQFF.

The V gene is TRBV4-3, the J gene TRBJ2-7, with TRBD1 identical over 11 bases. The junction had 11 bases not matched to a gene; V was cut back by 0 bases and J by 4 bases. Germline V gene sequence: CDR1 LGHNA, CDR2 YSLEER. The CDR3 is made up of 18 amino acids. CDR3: CASSQEEQLRDRGYEQYF. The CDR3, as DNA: TGCGCCAGCAGCCAAGAGGAACAGTTAAGGGACAGGGGGTACGAGCAGTACTTC.

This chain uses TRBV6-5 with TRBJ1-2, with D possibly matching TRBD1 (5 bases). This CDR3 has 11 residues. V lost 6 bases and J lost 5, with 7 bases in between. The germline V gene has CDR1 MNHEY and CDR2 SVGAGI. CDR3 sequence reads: CASRGGYGYTF. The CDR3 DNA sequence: TGTGCCAGCAGGGGGGGGTATGGCTACACCTTC.

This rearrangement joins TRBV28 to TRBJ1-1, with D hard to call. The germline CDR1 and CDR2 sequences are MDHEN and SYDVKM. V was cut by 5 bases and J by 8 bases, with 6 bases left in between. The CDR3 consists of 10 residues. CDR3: CASSGQEAFF. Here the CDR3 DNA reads TGTGCCAGCAGTGGGCAAGAAGCTTTCTTT.

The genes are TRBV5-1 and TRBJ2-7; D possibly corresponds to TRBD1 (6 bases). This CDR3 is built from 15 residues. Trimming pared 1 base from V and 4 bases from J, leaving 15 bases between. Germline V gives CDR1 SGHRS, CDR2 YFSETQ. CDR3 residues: CASSLSGGRPYEQYF. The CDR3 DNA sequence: TGCGCCAGCAGCTTGAGTGGGGGCCGACCGTACGAGCAGTACTTC.

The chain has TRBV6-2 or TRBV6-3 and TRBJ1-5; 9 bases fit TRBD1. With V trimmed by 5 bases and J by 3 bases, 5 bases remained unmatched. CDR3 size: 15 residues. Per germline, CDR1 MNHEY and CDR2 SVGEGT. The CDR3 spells CASSETGGDNQPQHF. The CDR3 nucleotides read TGTGCCAGCAGTGAGACAGGGGGGGACAATCAGCCCCAGCATTTT.

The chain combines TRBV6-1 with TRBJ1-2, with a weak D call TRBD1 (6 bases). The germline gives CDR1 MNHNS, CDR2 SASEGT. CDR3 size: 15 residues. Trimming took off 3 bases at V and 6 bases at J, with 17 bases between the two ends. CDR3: CASSDFYRASHGYTF. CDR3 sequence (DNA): TGTGCCAGCAGTGATTTTTACAGGGCTTCGCATGGCTACACCTTC.

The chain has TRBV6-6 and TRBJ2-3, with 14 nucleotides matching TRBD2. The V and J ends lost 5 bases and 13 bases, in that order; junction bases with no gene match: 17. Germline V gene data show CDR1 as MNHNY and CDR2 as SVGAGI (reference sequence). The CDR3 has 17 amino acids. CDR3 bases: TGTGCCAGCAGTCGTATAACGACTAGCGGGAGGGCCCAACCCGAGTATTTT. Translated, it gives CASSRITTSGRAQPEYF.